This T cell receptor (beta chain) was recorded in a study of blood T cell repertoires in COVID-19. Study-level information: Both acute and convalescent COVID-19 samples were obtained from the United States, Italy and Spain. From T cells, B-cell-depleted T cells, or PBMCs came the material, which was cDNA or gDNA.

Per the original data handling: Amplification of reference gene primers provided the estimated nucleated cell counts. Using immunoSEQ multiplex PCR, the repertoire was profiled, and TCRdb retains in-frame clones only, with some absent. That table gives V, J and clone size, and the DNA gave D and trimming. The sample lists some 14,000 clones, around 87% occurring once. This CDR3 is 13 amino acids long. V shed 4 bases and J shed 0 bases, with 7 bases lying between them. CDR1 SGHRS and CDR2 YFSETQ come from the germline V gene. This clonotype originated in a middle-aged man with active COVID-19. The chain employs TRBV5-1 and TRBJ2-5; D remains ambiguous. The sequencing input was peripheral blood. CDR3 nucleotides: TGCGCCAGCAGCATAGCCTACCAAGAGACCCAGTACTTC. Amino acids: CASSIAYQETQYF.